A selection of T cell receptor beta chains follows, all from one sample in a study of a mutant IDH1 vaccine in newly diagnosed glioma. Their antigen targets remain unknown. The assay was immunoSEQ multiplex PCR, and TCRdb's table has in-frame clones only and misses some. This table has some 25,000 clones, around 77% appearing once. Sequences were derived from PBMCs, sampled from a glioma patient whose treatment included an IDH1 peptide vaccine. All receptors come from a woman younger than 30 with glioma. Each CDR3 is given with its conserved first and last residue. The D gene is left open where the match is weak. Some rows mark clone size as missing; the rest say once, few, many or name a class of expanded clone.

clone_size d_call j_call v_call cdr3_nt cdr3_aa
- - TRBJ2-3 TRBV12-5 TGTGCTAGTGGTTTGTCGGGGGCCGGGGGAGCAGATACGCAGTATTTT CASGLSGAGGADTQYF
- - TRBJ1-1 TRBV2 TGTGCCAGCAGTGAGGGGGGAAATGTTGCTTTCTTT CASSEGGNVAFF
- TRBD1 TRBJ1-2 TRBV7-8 TGTGCCAGCAGACCACAGGGGAACGAGGCTGGCTACACCTTC CASRPQGNEAGYTF
- - TRBJ1-1 TRBV5-6 TGTGCCAGCAGCTACGCAGACACTGAAGCTTTCTTT CASSYADTEAFF
- TRBD1 TRBJ2-3 TRBV19 TGTGCCAGTAGTATAGTAGGGGGCGTGGATACGCAGTATTTT CASSIVGGVDTQYF
- TRBD2 TRBJ2-3 TRBV18 TGTGCCAGCTCACCACCCCTAGCGGGAAGAACAGATACGCAGTATTTT CASSPPLAGRTDTQYF
- TRBD2 TRBJ2-1 TRBV2 TGTGCCAGCAGTTGGGGCGGGGGGGAGCAGTTCTTC CASSWGGGEQFF
few TRBD2 TRBJ2-3 TRBV5-6 TGTGCCAGCAGCTTTGGAGGTTGGCGGGGGGGCGCAGATACGCAGTATTTT CASSFGGWRGGADTQYF
- - TRBJ2-2 TRBV6-4 TGTGCCAGCAGTGCCGACTTGGGCGGGGAGCTGTTTTTT CASSADLGGELFF
- - TRBJ1-2 TRBV14 TGTGCCAGCAGCCAAACTAACACCAATTCTCGTAGTGGCTACACCTTC CASSQTNTNSRSGYTF
once TRBD1 TRBJ2-7 TRBV27 TGTGCCAGCAGTCAGGGGGCGGGTGAGCAGTACTTC CASSQGAGEQYF
- - TRBJ1-5 TRBV28 TGTGCCAGCGCCGAGGGCAATCAGCCCCAGCATTTT CASAEGNQPQHF
- - TRBJ2-2 TRBV4-1 TGCGCCAGCAGCCAAGCGAACCTTGGGTTTGGCGGGGAGCTGTTTTTT CASSQANLGFGGELFF
- - TRBJ2-7 TRBV5-1 TGCGCCAGCAGCTTGGGTACAAGCCCACTACCGCAGTACTTC CASSLGTSPLPQYF
- - TRBJ1-5 TRBV6-5 TGTGCCAGCAGTTACCGAAAGAGCAATCAGCCCCAGCATTTT CASSYRKSNQPQHF
- - TRBJ1-4 TRBV7-2 TGTGCCAGCAGCTTAAGTCTTGGGTCTAATGAAAAACTGTTTTTT CASSLSLGSNEKLFF
- - TRBJ1-2 TRBV2 TGTGCCAGTGGAGGACCCGGCTACACCTTC CASGGPGYTF
- TRBD1 TRBJ1-2 TRBV7-9 TGTGCCAGCAGCCCCAGGGACAGTGACAACTATGGCTACACCTTC CASSPRDSDNYGYTF
- - TRBJ2-7 TRBV5-4 TGTGCCAGCAGCCTGGGGGAGTGGAAGCAGTACTTC CASSLGEWKQYF
- TRBD1 TRBJ1-6 TRBV5-1 TGCGCCAGCAGCTCGGACAGGGGGGATTCACCCCTCCACTTT CASSSDRGDSPLHF
- TRBD1 TRBJ1-5 TRBV6-5 TGTGCCAGCAGTTCCCCAGGGGGCATAAGCAATCAGCCCCAGCATTTT CASSSPGGISNQPQHF
once - TRBJ1-5 TRBV4-3 TGCGCCAGCAGCCAAGATAACCAGGTCAATCAGCCCCAGCATTTT CASSQDNQVNQPQHF
few - TRBJ1-1 TRBV7-6 TGTGCCAGCAGCTTAGTGGTCGGGGAGGTCTTCTTT CASSLVVGEVFF
- - TRBJ1-4 TRBV2 TGTGCCAGCAGCTTCCCGGATAATGAAAAACTGTTTTTT CASSFPDNEKLFF
- - TRBJ1-5 TRBV10-3 TGTGCCATCAGTGACACTCCGGGGCAGCCCCAGCATTTT CAISDTPGQPQHF
- - TRBJ1-4 TRBV6-5 TGTGCCAGCAGTTCGGGGTTCAGAAATGAAAAACTGTTTTTT CASSSGFRNEKLFF
- - TRBJ2-1 TRBV5-1 TGCGCCAGCAGCTTGCTAGTGGGAGTTGAGAATGAGCAGTTCTTC CASSLLVGVENEQFF
- - TRBJ2-7 TRBV2 TGTGCCAGCGTAGGCACACCAACAACCTACGAGCAGTACTTC CASVGTPTTYEQYF
once - TRBJ2-5 TRBV15 TGTGCCACCAGCAGAGGCGGAGTTGGGGAGACCCAGTACTTC CATSRGGVGETQYF
few - TRBJ1-5 TRBV30 TGTGCCTGGAGGCGTCCTCGCAATCAGCCCCAGCATTTT CAWRRPRNQPQHF
- - TRBJ2-5 TRBV5-6 TGTGCCAGCAGCTTGGGGATTGCAGGGGCCGAGACCCAGTACTTC CASSLGIAGAETQYF
- - TRBJ2-2 TRBV5-8 TGTGCCAGCAGCTTAGGGGTTTCCGGGGAGCTGTTTTTT CASSLGVSGELFF
- - TRBJ1-1 TRBV18 TGTGCCAGCTCACCACCTGGGGTTTCGGCAACTGGGGCAGCTTTCTTT CASSPPGVSATGAAFF
few - TRBJ1-2 TRBV6-1 TGTGCCAGCAGTCTGGATCAGGGGCGGAACTATGGCTACACCTTC CASSLDQGRNYGYTF
medium-sized - TRBJ1-3 TRBV5-6 TGTGCCAGCAGCTTTACGGCACCCACGAGGGGAAACACCATATATTTT CASSFTAPTRGNTIYF
- TRBD1 TRBJ2-7 TRBV15 TGTGCCACCAGCAGAGATTGGGGACAGAAAAATTACGAGCAGTACTTC CATSRDWGQKNYEQYF
- - TRBJ1-4 TRBV25-1 TGTGCCAGCAGTGATCAGACCTTAAAACTGTTTTTT CASSDQTLKLFF
- - TRBJ2-1 TRBV5-4 TGTGCCAGCAGCTTGGGATCCCCCGAGATCAATGAGCAGTTCTTC CASSLGSPEINEQFF
- TRBD1 TRBJ1-1 TRBV11-2 TGTGCCAGCAGCCTACAGCCCTGGACAGGGGGCTTGAACACTGAAGCTTTCTTT CASSLQPWTGGLNTEAFF
- TRBD1 TRBJ2-7 TRBV27 TGTGCCAGCAGACGAGACAGGGTGGGAGCCTACGAGCAGTACTTC CASRRDRVGAYEQYF
- - TRBJ1-5 TRBV10-3 TGTGCCATCAGTGAGGTCGGGGCGAGCAATCAGCCCCAGCATTTT CAISEVGASNQPQHF
- - TRBJ2-1 TRBV4-1 TGCGCCAGCAGCCAAGGGAGGCAAAGCTCCTACAATGAGCAGTTCTTC CASSQGRQSSYNEQFF
- TRBD1 TRBJ1-5 TRBV19 TGTGCCATTTCCGACAGGGGGAATCAGCCCCAGCATTTT CAISDRGNQPQHF
- TRBD2 TRBJ2-1 TRBV6-1 TGTGCCAGCACTGACTATTACGCGGGGGTCTACAATGAGCAGTTCTTC CASTDYYAGVYNEQFF
- - TRBJ1-2 TRBV7-8 TGTGCCAGCGGAACAGGGTCGGCTAACTATGGCTACACCTTC CASGTGSANYGYTF
once TRBD2 TRBJ2-7 TRBV2 TGTGCCAGCAGTGAAAGGTCGGGGGGAAGCTACGAGCAGTACTTC CASSERSGGSYEQYF
- - TRBJ2-7 TRBV7-2 TGTGCCAGCAGCTTAGAGGGGGGAGTGGCTACCCGCCCCTACGAGCAGTACTTC CASSLEGGVATRPYEQYF
- - TRBJ2-5 TRBV11-2 TGTGCCAGCAGCAGAAGTGAAGAGACCCAGTACTTC CASSRSEETQYF
- TRBD2 TRBJ2-1 TRBV28 TGTGCCAGCAGTCCCCTTCTAGCGGGAGCAAACAATGAGCAGTTCTTC CASSPLLAGANNEQFF
few - TRBJ2-3 TRBV2 TGTGCCAGCAAGTACAGGGCGGTAGATACGCAGTATTTT CASKYRAVDTQYF
medium-sized TRBD1 TRBJ1-3 TRBV30 TGTGCCTGGAGTGTCGAAGGGACAGCCCCTGGAAACACCATATATTTT CAWSVEGTAPGNTIYF
- - TRBJ2-1 TRBV11-2 TGTGCCAGCAAATTCCTGGGCCTCTCCTCCTACAATGAGCAGTTCTTC CASKFLGLSSYNEQFF
- - TRBJ2-7 TRBV11-3 TGTGCCAGCAGCTTATATTGGGACCCCTACGAGCAGTACTTC CASSLYWDPYEQYF
- - TRBJ2-1 TRBV6-5 TGTGCCAGCAGAGCCTCAGGACTAAATTACAATGAGCAGTTCTTC CASRASGLNYNEQFF
- - TRBJ2-1 TRBV12-1 TGTGCCAGCAGCACCCGGACAGGTCGGCAGCAGTTCTTC CASSTRTGRQQFF
- - TRBJ1-1 TRBV19 TGTGCCAGTAGTCTACAGACGAACACTGAAGCTTTCTTT CASSLQTNTEAFF
- TRBD2 TRBJ2-1 TRBV5-6 TGTGCCAGCAGCTCCTTTAGCGGGGAAGCCTCCTACAATGAGCAGTTCTTC CASSSFSGEASYNEQFF
few TRBD1 TRBJ1-5 TRBV19 TGTGCCAGTAGTCCGAGGACAGGGACGGGCAATCAGCCCCAGCATTTT CASSPRTGTGNQPQHF
once - TRBJ2-1 TRBV30 TGTGCCTGGAGTAAGGCAGCATCTAGAACTGAGCAGTTCTTC CAWSKAASRTEQFF